This T cell receptor beta chain is drawn from a study of blood T cell repertoires in COVID-19. Study background: Samples of COVID-19 (acute and convalescent) were obtained from the United States, Italy and Spain. PBMCs, B-cell-depleted T cells, or T cells were the source of the cDNA or gDNA that made up the material.

In the source study's methods: Reference gene primer amplification yielded estimated nucleated cell counts. Only in-frame clones appear in the TCRdb table, and some are missing; sequencing was by immunoSEQ multiplex PCR. Clone size and V and J calls were adopted from that table, with D and trimming inferred from the DNA. Of 75,000 to 100,000 clones listed, roughly 89% are singletons. The V end lost 5 bases, the J end lost 4 bases, and 18 bases lay between the germline ends. CDR1 is SGHRS, CDR2 YFSETQ, per germline. CDR3 length: 15 amino acids. The chain uses TRBV5-1 and TRBJ1-2; no clear D gene. The sequenced sample was peripheral blood. This clonotype was obtained from a man in his fifties or sixties with acute or convalescent COVID-19. The CDR3 DNA reads TGCGCCAGCAGTCAAACGAACCCAGGACTCTATGGCTACACCTTC. It codes for CASSQTNPGLYGYTF.